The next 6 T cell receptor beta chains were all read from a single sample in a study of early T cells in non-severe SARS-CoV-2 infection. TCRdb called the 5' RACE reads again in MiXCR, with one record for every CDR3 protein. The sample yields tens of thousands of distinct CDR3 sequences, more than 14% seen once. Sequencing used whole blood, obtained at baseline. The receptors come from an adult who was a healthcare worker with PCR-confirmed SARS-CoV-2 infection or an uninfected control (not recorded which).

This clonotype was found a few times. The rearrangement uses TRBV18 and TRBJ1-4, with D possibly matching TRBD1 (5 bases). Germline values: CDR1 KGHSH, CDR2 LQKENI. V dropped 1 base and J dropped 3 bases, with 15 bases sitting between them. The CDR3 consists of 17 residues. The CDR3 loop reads CASSPQRRGSANEKLFF. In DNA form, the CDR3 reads TGTGCCAGCTCACCACAGCGAAGGGGCTCAGCTAATGAAAAACTGTTTTTT. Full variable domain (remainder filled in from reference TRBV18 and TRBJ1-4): NAGVMQNPRHLVRRRGQEARLRCSPMKGHSHVYWYRQLPEEGLKFMVYLQKENIIDESGMPKERFSAEFPKEGPSILRIQQVVRGDSAAYFCASSPQRRGSANEKLFFGSGTQLSVL.

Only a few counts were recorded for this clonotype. The CDR3: CASSLTGTSVNNEQFF. The CDR3 region has the DNA TGTGCCAGCAGCTTAACCGGGACTAGCGTTAACAATGAGCAGTTCTTC. The chain combines TRBV7-9 with TRBJ2-1, with 10 bases matching TRBD2. CDR1 and CDR2 from the germline V gene are SEHNR and FQNEAQ (reference sequence). V trimming: 2 bases; J trimming: 5 bases; junction bases outside the gene matches: 6. The CDR3 spans 16 residues.

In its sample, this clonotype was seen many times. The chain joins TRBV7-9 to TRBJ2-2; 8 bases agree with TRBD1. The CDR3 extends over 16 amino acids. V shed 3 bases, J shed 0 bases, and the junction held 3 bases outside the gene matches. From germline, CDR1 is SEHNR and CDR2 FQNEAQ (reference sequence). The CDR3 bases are TGTGCCAGCAGCTTCCCGACAGGGGCGAACACCGGGGAGCTGTTTTTT. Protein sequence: CASSFPTGANTGELFF.

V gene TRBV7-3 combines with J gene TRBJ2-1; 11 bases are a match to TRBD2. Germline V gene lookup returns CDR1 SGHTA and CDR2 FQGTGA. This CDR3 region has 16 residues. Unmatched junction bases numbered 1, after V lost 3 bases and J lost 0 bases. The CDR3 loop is CASSLTSGVSYNEQFF. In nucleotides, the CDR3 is TGTGCCAGCAGCTTGACTAGCGGGGTCTCCTACAATGAGCAGTTCTTC.

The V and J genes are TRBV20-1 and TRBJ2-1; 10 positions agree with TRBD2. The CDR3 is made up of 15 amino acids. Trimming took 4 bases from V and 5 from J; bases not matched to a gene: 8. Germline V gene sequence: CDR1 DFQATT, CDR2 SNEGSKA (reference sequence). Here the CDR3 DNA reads TGCAGTGCTATACTAGCGGGACGTCCGGACAATGAGCAGTTCTTC. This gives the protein CSAILAGRPDNEQFF.

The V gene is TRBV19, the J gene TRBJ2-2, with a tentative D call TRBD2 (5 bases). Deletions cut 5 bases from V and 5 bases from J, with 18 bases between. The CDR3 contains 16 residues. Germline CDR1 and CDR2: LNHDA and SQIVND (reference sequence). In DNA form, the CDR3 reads TGTGCCAGTAGTCAAAACCCACTTGGAGGAACCGGGGAGCTGTTTTTT. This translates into CASSQNPLGGTGELFF.